Listed below are T cell receptor beta chains from one sample, sequenced in a study of blood T cell dynamics during melanoma immunotherapy. Assay: immunoSEQ multiplex PCR; the TCRdb copy retains only in-frame clones and omits some. The data contain around 10,000 clones, 70% to 90% of them singletons. Sample: blood, taken from a patient treated with checkpoint blockade. Every receptor here comes from a human donor with melanoma. Each CDR3 is given with its conserved first and last residue. D genes are given only for firm matches. For some rows the clone size is stated as once, few or many, or as a class when expanded; others skip it.

>.|.|TRBV10-3|TRBJ2-5
TGTGCCATCAGTGAGTCAAGGTTCCAGGAGACCCAGTACTTC
CAISESRFQETQYF
>.|.|TRBV11-3|TRBJ1-4
TGTGCCAGCAGCCTGAAGGGAGCTACTAATGAAAAACTGTTTTTT
CASSLKGATNEKLFF
>once|.|TRBV5-4|TRBJ1-2
TGTGCCAGCAGATTGGACATTTCTAACTATGGCTACACCTTC
CASRLDISNYGYTF
>.|.|TRBV6-5|TRBJ1-3
TGTGCCAGCAGGGGGGGCTCTGGAAACACCATATATTTT
CASRGGSGNTIYF
>few|.|TRBV5-1|TRBJ1-6
TGCGCCAGCAGCACCGAGGGGAATAATTCACCCCTCCACTTT
CASSTEGNNSPLHF
>once|TRBD2|TRBV5-4|TRBJ2-7
TGTGCCAGCAGCTACGGACTAGCGGGGGGATACGAGCAGTACTTC
CASSYGLAGGYEQYF
>.|TRBD2|TRBV5-1|TRBJ2-2
TGCGCCAGCAGACTAGCGGGCGGGAACACCGGGGAGCTGTTTTTT
CASRLAGGNTGELFF
>.|TRBD2|TRBV6-5|TRBJ2-1
TGTGCCAGCAGCATAGCGGGGGGGGCGGAAGATGAGCAGTTCTTC
CASSIAGGAEDEQFF
>.|TRBD2|TRBV5-1|TRBJ2-1
TGCGCCAGCAGCTATAGCGGGGTTTCCTACAATGAGCAGTTCTTC
CASSYSGVSYNEQFF
>.|TRBD2|TRBV29-1|TRBJ2-1
TGCAGCGTAGACAATAGCGGGGACTCCTACAATGAGCAGTTCTTC
CSVDNSGDSYNEQFF
>.|.|TRBV30|TRBJ1-6
TGTGCCTGGATGGGTGTTAGTTCACCCCTCCACTTT
CAWMGVSSPLHF
>.|TRBD2|TRBV16|TRBJ2-5
TGTGCCAGCAGTGGCGGGAGTTCCGAGACCCAGTACTTC
CASSGGSSETQYF
>.|.|TRBV11-2|TRBJ2-1
TGTGCCAGCAGCTTAGTCCAGGGCCGTATCTACAATGAGCAGTTCTTC
CASSLVQGRIYNEQFF
>.|.|TRBV18|TRBJ2-5
TGTGCCAGCTCACCACCGTCGAGCCGAGAGACCCAGTACTTC
CASSPPSSRETQYF
>.|.|TRBV2|TRBJ2-5
TGTGCCAGCACTATGACTAGTAGGGAGACCCAGTACTTC
CASTMTSRETQYF
>.|.|TRBV6-4|TRBJ2-1
TGTGCCAGCAGTGACTCTGGGGACACCTACAATGAGCAGTTCTTC
CASSDSGDTYNEQFF
>.|.|TRBV10-2|TRBJ2-4
TGCGCCAGCAGTGAGGCGGCTGCCAAAAACATTCAGTACTTC
CASSEAAAKNIQYF
>.|TRBD1|TRBV25-1|TRBJ2-1
TGTGCCAGCAGTGACCGGACAGGGTCGTGGGGAGAGCAGTTCTTC
CASSDRTGSWGEQFF